Following are 21 T cell receptor beta chains from one sample sequenced in a study of OX40 agonist ivuxolimab in advanced cancers. This table comes from immunoSEQ multiplex PCR, and its TCRdb copy is limited to in-frame clones, with some not included. The sample lists around 120,000 clones, 85% to 90% occurring once. Here the sequenced sample was CD4+ or CD8+ T cells sorted from blood, taken in a trial of the OX40 agonist ivuxolimab. These receptors all come from an adult with an advanced solid tumor such as melanoma, head and neck, liver or kidney cancer.

J is TRBJ1-4 and V is TRBV28; D is possibly TRBD1 (5 bases). V was trimmed by 5 bases and J by 3 bases, leaving 13 bases between them. CDR3 length equals 15 residues. Germline loops: CDR1 MDHEN, CDR2 SYDVKM. This CDR3 reads CASSSLGGSNEKLFF. Here the CDR3 DNA reads TGTGCCAGCAGTAGTCTCGGGGGATCTAATGAAAAACTGTTTTTT. Looking up the rest from reference TRBV28 and TRBJ1-4 gives the full variable domain: DVKVTQSSRYLVKRTGEKVFLECVQDMDHENMFWYRQDPGLGLRLIYFSYDVKMKEKGDIPEGYSVSREKKERFSLILESASTNQTSMYLCASSSLGGSNEKLFFGSGTQLSVL.

The chain carries TRBV30 and TRBJ2-2, with 11 positions matching TRBD2. The CDR3 is 15 amino acids. Germline V CDR1 and CDR2: GTSNPN, SVGIG (reference sequence). V was pared by 4 bases and J by 4 bases, with 5 bases of the junction left unmatched. The CDR3 bases are TGTGCCTGGACCTTACTAGCGGGGGTCACCGGGGAGCTGTTTTTT. Translating gives CAWTLLAGVTGELFF. The full variable domain, completed using reference TRBV30 and TRBJ2-2, is SQTIHQWPATLVQPVGSPLSLECTVEGTSNPNLYWYRQAAGRGLQLLFYSVGIGQISSEVPQNLSASRPQDRQFILSSKKLLLSDSGFYLCAWTLLAGVTGELFFGEGSRLTVL.

This clone was detected only once. The chain combines TRBV27 with TRBJ2-3; no reliable D call. Trimming took 3 bases from V and 4 from J, leaving 14 bases between them. CDR3 length: 15 amino acids. CDR1 and CDR2 from the germline V gene are MNHEY and SMNVEV (reference sequence). The CDR3 is CASSLFRAVADTQYF. The DNA for the CDR3 is TGTGCCAGCAGTTTGTTCCGGGCCGTCGCAGATACGCAGTATTTT.

The rearrangement uses TRBV7-8 and TRBJ2-2; 11 nucleotides line up with TRBD1. V lost 5 bases to trimming and J lost 6 bases; unmatched junction nucleotides: 2. The CDR3 contains 14 residues. The germline CDR1 and CDR2 sequences are SGHVS and FQNEAQ. The CDR3 is CASSTGQGAGELFF. CDR3 nucleotides: TGTGCCAGCAGCACGGGACAGGGGGCCGGGGAGCTGTTTTTT. Supplemented by reference TRBV7-8 and TRBJ2-2, the full variable domain reads GAGVSQSPRYKVAKRGQDVALRCDPISGHVSLFWYQQALGQGPEFLTYFQNEAQLDKSGLPSDRFFAERPEGSVSTLKIQRTQQEDSAVYLCASSTGQGAGELFFGEGSRLTVL.

The chain carries TRBV6-6 and TRBJ1-4; maybe TRBD1 (5 bases). Trimming cost V 6 bases and J 4 bases, with 15 bases left between them. The CDR3 extends over 15 amino acids. CDR1 is MNHNY and CDR2 is SVGAGI in the germline V gene (reference sequence). The CDR3 region is CASSAGGGSNEKLFF. CDR3 nucleotide sequence: TGTGCCAGCAGCGCCGGGGGGGGGAGTAATGAAAAACTGTTTTTT.

The chain employs TRBV7-2 and TRBJ2-7; 12 bases map to TRBD2. Germline lookup yields CDR1 SGHTA and CDR2 FQGNSA. The CDR3 contains 16 residues. The ends lost 6 bases at V and 0 bases at J; junction bases unmatched: 6. The CDR3 DNA sequence: TGTGCCAGCAGGCATGGACTAGCGGGGAGCTCCTACGAGCAGTACTTC. Its translation: CASRHGLAGSSYEQYF.

The rearrangement links TRBV5-6 to TRBJ2-1; D uncertain. Per the germline V gene, CDR1 is SGHDT and CDR2 is YYEEEE. V shed 4 bases and J shed 8 bases, with 7 bases lying between them. This CDR3 spans 11 amino acids. CDR3 coding DNA: TGTGCCAGCAGCCAACGGTATGAGCAGTTCTTC. Its translation: CASSQRYEQFF.

The chain links TRBV19 to TRBJ1-4, with 8 positions matching TRBD1. Trimming took 6 bases from V and 0 from J; bases not matched to a gene: 3. There are 15 residues in the CDR3. Germline V lookup: CDR1 LNHDA, CDR2 SQIVND (reference sequence). The CDR3 reads CASRLQGATNEKLFF. CDR3 nucleotides: TGTGCCAGTAGGCTACAGGGGGCAACTAATGAAAAACTGTTTTTT. Based on the CDR3 plus reference TRBV19 and TRBJ1-4, the full variable domain is DGGITQSPKYLFRKEGQNVTLSCEQNLNHDAMYWYRQDPGQGLRLIYYSQIVNDFQKGDIAEGYSVSREKKESFPLTVTSAQKNPTAFYLCASRLQGATNEKLFFGSGTQLSVL.

V usage is TRBV30 and J usage is TRBJ1-4, with unresolved D. Per germline, CDR1 GTSNPN and CDR2 SVGIG (reference sequence). CDR3 length equals 13 residues. With 4 bases removed from V and 4 bases from J, the gap between germline ends came to 10 bases. For the CDR3, the DNA is TGTGCCTGGATAAGACCGGGTAATGAAAAACTGTTTTTT. Its translation is CAWIRPGNEKLFF. The full variable domain, completed using reference TRBV30 and TRBJ1-4, is SQTIHQWPATLVQPVGSPLSLECTVEGTSNPNLYWYRQAAGRGLQLLFYSVGIGQISSEVPQNLSASRPQDRQFILSSKKLLLSDSGFYLCAWIRPGNEKLFFGSGTQLSVL.

The rearrangement uses TRBV7-3 and TRBJ2-1, with D tentatively TRBD1 (6 bases). V was clipped by 1 base and J by 7 bases, with 23 bases between them. Germline V CDR1 and CDR2: SGHTA, FQGTGA. This CDR3 has 18 residues. CDR3 amino acids: CASSLNPHGTPLWNEQFF. The CDR3 nucleotides are TGTGCCAGCAGCTTAAACCCGCACGGGACACCCTTGTGGAATGAGCAGTTCTTC.

This chain links TRBV9 with TRBJ2-1; 11 bases line up with TRBD1. This CDR3 is built from 18 residues. Germline values: CDR1 SGDLS, CDR2 YYNGEE. The trim removed 0 bases at V and 1 base at J, leaving 6 bases unmatched. CDR3 sequence (DNA): TGTGCCAGCAGCGTAGGGACAGGGGGCACGGGGTCCTACAATGAGCAGTTCTTC. Its translation is CASSVGTGGTGSYNEQFF.

The chain employs TRBV4-1 and TRBJ2-5, with no clear D. V dropped 4 bases and J dropped 4 bases, with 10 bases sitting between them. The germline V gene has CDR1 MGHRA and CDR2 YSYEKL. This CDR3 has 13 residues. The CDR3 region has the DNA TGCGCCAGCAGCCTCCTACTCGGAGAGACCCAGTACTTC. It yields the protein CASSLLLGETQYF.

The rearrangement uses TRBV7-9 and TRBJ1-5, with 7 bases identical to TRBD1. CDR1 is SEHNR, CDR2 FQNEAQ, per germline (reference sequence). The V and J ends lost 1 base and 3 bases, in that order; junction bases with no gene match: 6. The CDR3 is 16 residues long. In DNA, the CDR3 is TGTGCCAGCAGCTTAGGCTCGGGACAGATCAATCAGCCCCAGCATTTT. This sequence encodes CASSLGSGQINQPQHF.

The CDR3 reads CASGTGGGGGSPLHF. CDR3 in DNA: TGTGCCAGCGGAACAGGGGGCGGAGGTGGTTCACCCCTCCACTTT. The chain recombines TRBV6-1 with TRBJ1-6; 9 bases are a match to TRBD1. The germline V gene has CDR1 MNHNS and CDR2 SASEGT. The junction had 11 bases not matched to a gene; V was cut back by 8 bases and J by 9 bases. The CDR3 is 15 residues long.

V and J are TRBV6-1 and TRBJ2-1; the D gene could be TRBD1 or TRBD2 (5 bases each). This CDR3 has 18 residues. Trimming took 4 bases from V and 0 from J, leaving 19 bases between them. Per the germline V gene, CDR1 is MNHNS and CDR2 is SASEGT. CDR3: CASSGAPGTQSSYNEQFF. As DNA, the CDR3 is TGTGCCAGCAGTGGGGCCCCCGGGACCCAGAGCTCCTACAATGAGCAGTTCTTC.

The V gene is TRBV7-2, the J gene TRBJ2-7; TRBD2 might be the D (5 bases). Trimming removed 10 bases from V and 1 base from J, with 14 bases in between. Germline loops: CDR1 SGHTA, CDR2 FQGNSA. CDR3 length: 13 amino acids. As DNA, the CDR3 is TGTGCCACCCGATTAACGGGATCCTACGAGCAGTACTTC. Amino acids: CATRLTGSYEQYF. Variable domain in full (rest from reference TRBV7-2 and TRBJ2-7): GAGVSQSPSNKVTEKGKDVELRCDPISGHTALYWYRQSLGQGLEFLIYFQGNSAPDKSGLPSDRFSAERTGGSVSTLTIQRTQQEDSAVYLCATRLTGSYEQYFGPGTRLTVT.

The chain combines TRBV5-1 with TRBJ2-4, with TRBD1 as a possible D gene (5 bases). There are 15 residues in the CDR3. From germline, CDR1 is SGHRS and CDR2 YFSETQ. V was cut by 3 bases and J by 2 bases, with 12 bases left in between. The DNA for the CDR3 is TGCGCCAGCAGCTCCAGTAGGGGAACCAAAAACATTCAGTACTTC. Translation: CASSSSRGTKNIQYF.

This clone has only a few counts. The CDR3 DNA follows: TGTGCCAGCTCACCACCGGGAGGGACAGGGGGCACCCACGAGCAGTACTTC. Its translation is CASSPPGGTGGTHEQYF. The V and J genes are TRBV18 and TRBJ2-7; 12 nucleotides agree with TRBD1. Trimming cost V 0 bases and J 5 bases; bases outside gene matches: 8. The CDR3 runs 17 residues. Per the germline V gene, CDR1 is KGHSH and CDR2 is LQKENI. The entire variable domain, with the rest obtained from reference TRBV18 and TRBJ2-7, is as follows: NAGVMQNPRHLVRRRGQEARLRCSPMKGHSHVYWYRQLPEEGLKFMVYLQKENIIDESGMPKERFSAEFPKEGPSILRIQQVVRGDSAAYFCASSPPGGTGGTHEQYFGPGTRLTVT.

The rearrangement uses TRBV30 and TRBJ1-5; D gene ambiguous. Trimming pared 4 bases from V and 3 bases from J, leaving 7 bases between. The CDR3 runs to 12 residues. The V gene's germline CDR1 is GTSNPN and CDR2 SVGIG (reference sequence). This CDR3 reads CAWTANNQPQHF. In nucleotides, the CDR3 is TGTGCCTGGACCGCGAACAATCAGCCCCAGCATTTT.

This clone was observed a single time. CDR3 loop: CASSLSGGPSYEQYF. CDR3 coding DNA: TGTGCCAGCAGCCTTAGCGGGGGTCCCTCCTACGAGCAGTACTTC. J is TRBJ2-7 and V is TRBV11-3, with 9 bases identical to TRBD2. From germline, CDR1 is SGHNT and CDR2 YENEEA. J lost 0 bases, V lost 5 bases, and 5 bases had no gene match. The CDR3 sequence is 15 residues long.

V usage is TRBV30 and J usage is TRBJ2-5, with 12 bases that match TRBD2. Unmatched junction bases numbered 9, after V lost 4 bases and J lost 3 bases. The CDR3 is 16 amino acids. Germline V gene sequence: CDR1 GTSNPN, CDR2 SVGIG (reference sequence). CDR3 in DNA: TGTGCCTGGATACCCCGGACTAGCGGGGTAGAAGAGACCCAGTACTTC. Translation: CAWIPRTSGVEETQYF.